These T cell receptor beta chains were read from a single sample in a study of blood T cell repertoires in COVID-19. Generated by immunoSEQ multiplex PCR, the TCRdb table keeps only in-frame clones and is missing some. In the table there are 160,000 or so clones, about four fifths of which are singletons. Material: peripheral blood. These TCRs come from a man aged 70-80 years who had recovered from COVID-19. Both conserved end residues are trimmed from each CDR3.

J gene | V gene | CDR3 protein
TRBJ2-7 | TRBV5-6 | ASSLGTTSYEQY
TRBJ1-1 | TRBV5-1 | ASSLTTGGTEAF
TRBJ2-7 | TRBV5-1 | ASSGSQESSYEQY
TRBJ2-1 | TRBV6-5 | ASSWKTGSYNEQF
TRBJ1-2 | TRBV5-8 | ASSFGQTDGYT
TRBJ2-1 | TRBV9 | ASSVVTGSWNEQF
TRBJ1-3 | TRBV7-2 | ASSLGMGGPGNTIY
TRBJ2-3 | TRBV18 | ASSPTKGDTDTQY
TRBJ2-7 | TRBV5-4 | ASSRGPGTGDGEQY
TRBJ2-1 | TRBV7-2 | ASSLARVHEQF
TRBJ1-1 | TRBV9 | ASSVEVRSAEAF
TRBJ1-6 | TRBV6-2/TRBV6-3 | ASSYGTENSPLH
TRBJ1-3 | TRBV27 | ASRSLRDGNTIY
TRBJ1-2 | TRBV6-5 | ASSYFHDRAGYT
TRBJ2-1 | TRBV25-1 | ASSGTGSSYNEQF
TRBJ1-5 | TRBV6-2/TRBV6-3 | ASSYSRDRESNQPQH
TRBJ2-2 | TRBV9 | ASSAIDSRGITGELF
TRBJ2-5 | TRBV13 | ASSLGQGETQY
TRBJ2-5 | TRBV15 | ATSRGTSGSLETQY
TRBJ1-3 | TRBV7-9 | ASSLTGAGNTIY
TRBJ2-7 | TRBV6-2/TRBV6-3 | ASSYGGTLGEQY